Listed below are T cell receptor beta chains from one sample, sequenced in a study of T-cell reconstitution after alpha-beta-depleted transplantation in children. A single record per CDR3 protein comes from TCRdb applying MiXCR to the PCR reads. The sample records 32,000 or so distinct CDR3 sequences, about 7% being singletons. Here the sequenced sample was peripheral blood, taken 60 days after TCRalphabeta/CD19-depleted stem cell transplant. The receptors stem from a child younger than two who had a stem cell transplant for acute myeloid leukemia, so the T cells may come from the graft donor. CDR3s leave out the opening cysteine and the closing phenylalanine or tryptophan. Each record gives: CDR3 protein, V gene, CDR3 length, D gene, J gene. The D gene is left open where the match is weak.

ASSQTGYYTEAF	TRBV4-2	12	TRBD1	TRBJ1-1
ASSVSYNEQF	TRBV6-5	10	-	TRBJ2-1
ASSVAASVTYEQY	TRBV9	13	-	TRBJ2-7
ASSDNYRDPGNTIY	TRBV6-1	14	-	TRBJ1-3
ASSLGAGGAYEQY	TRBV7-3	13	TRBD1	TRBJ2-7
ATSLPGQGISKNIQY	TRBV15	15	TRBD1	TRBJ2-4
ASSPLRKREQF	TRBV7-9	11	-	TRBJ2-1
SARDPGQYDIQY	TRBV20-1	12	TRBD1	TRBJ2-4
ASSAGTGTSGANVLT	TRBV4-2	15	TRBD1	TRBJ2-6
ASSSGHGFDTQY	TRBV7-9	12	-	TRBJ2-3
ASSQVQGGTGELF	TRBV4-3	13	-	TRBJ2-2
AWRTAGGPRETQY	TRBV30	13	TRBD2	TRBJ2-5
ASSLSGGRQETQY	TRBV12-3/TRBV12-4	13	-	TRBJ2-5
ASSQTGTTYEQY	TRBV27	12	-	TRBJ2-7
ASAGTDSSPINEKLF	TRBV12-3/TRBV12-4	15	-	TRBJ1-4
ASSPWSTGAKNIQY	TRBV19	14	-	TRBJ2-4
ASSLGGIMTVSNQPQH	TRBV7-6	16	-	TRBJ1-5
ASSHHTDTQY	TRBV7-9	10	-	TRBJ2-3
SAREGREKLF	TRBV20-1	10	-	TRBJ1-4
ATSRSYLRDSPYEQY	TRBV15	15	TRBD1	TRBJ2-7
ASSSSTSGADTQY	TRBV12-3/TRBV12-4	13	TRBD2	TRBJ2-3
ASSLGLAGDPF	TRBV12-3/TRBV12-4	11	TRBD2	TRBJ2-1
ASRGHLDTQY	TRBV5-4	10	-	TRBJ2-3